These 30 T cell receptor beta chains were all obtained from the same sample, sequenced in a study of cytomegalovirus exposure and HLA in healthy donors. PCR used 60 Vbeta primers and 13 Jbeta primers. Measured with immunoSEQ multiplex PCR; TCRdb has only the in-frame clones, and not every one. The sample table sets out some 56,000 clones. Sequencing was performed on PBMCs. The receptor set was obtained from a woman in her 30s in good health and CMV-seropositive.

V usage is TRBV28 and J usage is TRBJ1-2; possible D gene TRBD1, 5 bases. Trimming left V 3 bases short and J 7 bases short, with 12 bases between. The length of the CDR3 is 13 residues. Germline CDR1 reads MDHEN; CDR2 reads SYDVKM. CDR3 nucleotide sequence: TGTGCCAGCAGTTTGACCGGGGGAGGTGGCTACACCTTC. Translated: CASSLTGGGGYTF.

The rearrangement joins TRBV5-1 to TRBJ1-4, with a tentative D call TRBD1 (6 bases). Germline CDR1 reads SGHRS; CDR2 reads YFSETQ. There are 15 residues in the CDR3. The V end was cut by 4 bases, the J end by 8 bases, with 18 bases between. This CDR3 reads CASSPGGLGSEKLFF. CDR3 in DNA: TGCGCCAGCAGCCCGGGGGGCCTGGGATCCGAAAAACTGTTTTTT.

J is TRBJ2-1 and V is TRBV27; D may be TRBD2 (6 bases). V was shortened by 5 bases and J by 4 bases, with 6 bases between the two germline ends. The CDR3 contains 12 residues. Germline CDR1 is MNHEY and CDR2 is SMNVEV (reference sequence). The CDR3 sequence is CASSGGYNEQFF. CDR3 sequence (DNA): TGTGCCAGCAGTGGGGGGTACAATGAGCAGTTCTTC.

The chain recombines TRBV7-9 with TRBJ2-1; maybe TRBD2 (5 bases). In germline, CDR1 is SEHNR, CDR2 FQNEAQ (reference sequence). This CDR3 is built from 15 residues. V lost 5 bases, J lost 8 bases, and 19 bases lay in between. As DNA, the CDR3 is TGTGCCAGCAGCCCTAGCCCCGCGGCTGGGGATGAGCAGTTCTTC. This sequence encodes CASSPSPAAGDEQFF.

This chain connects TRBV30 to TRBJ1-2; maybe TRBD1 (5 bases). CDR1 and CDR2 (germline): GTSNPN, SVGIG (reference sequence). This CDR3 spans 15 amino acids. Trimming pared 5 bases from V and 3 bases from J, leaving 19 bases between. As DNA, the CDR3 is TGTGCCTGGGGCACCGGAAGGAAGGGGTACTATGGCTACACCTTC. Protein: CAWGTGRKGYYGYTF.

The chain carries TRBV27 and TRBJ1-6; no definite D call. From germline, CDR1 is MNHEY and CDR2 SMNVEV (reference sequence). CDR3 length: 15 residues. V gave up 4 bases and J gave up 7 bases, with 14 bases separating them. CDR3 sequence reads: CASSYRVGINSPLHF. CDR3 bases: TGTGCCAGCAGTTACCGGGTAGGAATCAATTCACCCCTCCACTTT.

Measured by frequency, this clone is hyperexpanded (1% or more). The chain links TRBV5-6 to TRBJ1-1, with D possibly being TRBD1 (6 bases). The germline gives CDR1 SGHDT, CDR2 YYEEEE. V lost 3 bases and J 4 bases, leaving 10 bases between the germline ends. The CDR3 runs 13 residues. The CDR3 DNA reads as TGTGCCAGCAGCTCCAGGGGAGTCACTGAAGCTTTCTTT. Protein sequence: CASSSRGVTEAFF.

This chain connects TRBV6-5 to TRBJ1-4, with 7 bases that match TRBD1. The germline CDR1 and CDR2 sequences are MNHEY and SVGAGI. The CDR3 is 14 amino acids. With V trimmed by 6 bases and J by 7 bases, 8 bases remained unmatched. The DNA for the CDR3 is TGTGCCAGCAGCCGCGAAAGGGGGCCTGAAAAACTGTTTTTT. Translating it yields CASSRERGPEKLFF.

The chain carries TRBV7-9 and TRBJ2-5; possible D gene TRBD2, 6 bases. Between the trimmed V and J ends, which lost 3 bases and 1 base, there was a span of 9 bases. This CDR3 has 14 amino acids. Germline CDR1 and CDR2: SEHNR and FQNEAQ (reference sequence). The CDR3 region is CASSFGGIQETQYF. CDR3 in DNA: TGTGCCAGCAGCTTTGGAGGGATCCAAGAGACCCAGTACTTC. The full variable domain, in which reference TRBV7-9 and TRBJ2-5 provide the parts outside the CDR3, is DTGVSQNPRHKITKRGQNVTFRCDPISEHNRLYWYRQTLGQGPEFLTYFQNEAQLEKSRLLSDRFSAERPKGSFSTLEIQRTEQGDSAMYLCASSFGGIQETQYFGPGTRLLVL.

V is TRBV25-1 and J is TRBJ2-3, with 10 bases that match TRBD2. Germline CDR1 is MGHDK and CDR2 is SYGVNS. The V segment lost 4 bases and the J segment 4 bases; nucleotides outside the gene matches: 5. CDR3 length equals 15 residues. CDR3 amino acids: CASSVSGGYPDTQYF. As DNA, the CDR3 is TGTGCCAGCAGTGTTAGCGGGGGGTATCCAGATACGCAGTATTTT.

This chain connects TRBV30 to TRBJ2-1, with D possibly being TRBD2 (5 bases). V lost 5 bases, J lost 6 bases, and 17 bases lay in between. The CDR3 loop spans 14 amino acids. The germline gives CDR1 GTSNPN, CDR2 SVGIG (reference sequence). As DNA, the CDR3 is TGTGCCTGGTCGCGGAGGTGGGGAGCCAATGAGCAGTTCTTC. Protein sequence: CAWSRRWGANEQFF.

The V and J genes are TRBV30 and TRBJ2-1, with 8 bases matching TRBD2. CDR1 and CDR2 from the germline V gene are GTSNPN and SVGIG (reference sequence). The CDR3 spans 15 residues. V lost 4 bases and J lost 4; bases outside the gene matches: 9. The CDR3 sequence: CAWTLGSGTYNEQFF. Written as DNA, the CDR3 is TGTGCCTGGACCCTAGGTAGCGGGACTTACAATGAGCAGTTCTTC.

This chain connects TRBV2 to TRBJ2-7; the D gene is possibly TRBD1 (5 bases). The CDR3 is 11 residues long. Germline values: CDR1 SNHLY, CDR2 FYNNEI. The V and J ends lost 5 bases and 4 bases respectively, with 6 bases between them. The CDR3, as DNA: TGTGCCAGCAGTAGGGGTTACGAGCAGTACTTC. It translates to CASSRGYEQYF.

The V call is TRBV11-3, the J call TRBJ2-5; no definite D call. The CDR3 contains 12 residues. In germline, CDR1 is SGHNT, CDR2 YENEEA. The germline V and J ends were trimmed by 5 bases and 5 bases, with 9 bases remaining between them. DNA of the CDR3: TGTGCCAGCAGCCCTACCTGGGAGACCCAGTACTTC. Protein: CASSPTWETQYF.

The chain carries TRBV30 and TRBJ2-7; the D gene is possibly TRBD1 (5 bases). The V end was cut by 0 bases, the J end by 1 base, with 16 bases between. CDR3 length: 16 amino acids. The V gene's germline CDR1 is GTSNPN and CDR2 SVGIG (reference sequence). The CDR3 DNA reads TGTGCCTGGAGTGTACAGGTTGAAGGTGATTCCTACGAGCAGTACTTC. Protein sequence: CAWSVQVEGDSYEQYF. Based on the CDR3 plus reference TRBV30 and TRBJ2-7, the full variable domain is SQTIHQWPATLVQPVGSPLSLECTVEGTSNPNLYWYRQAAGRGLQLLFYSVGIGQISSEVPQNLSASRPQDRQFILSSKKLLLSDSGFYLCAWSVQVEGDSYEQYFGPGTRLTVT.

This rearrangement joins TRBV19 to TRBJ2-7; 9 nucleotides align to TRBD1. Trimming took 5 bases from V and 6 from J; bases not matched to a gene: 11. Germline V lookup: CDR1 LNHDA, CDR2 SQIVND (reference sequence). This CDR3 spans 15 amino acids. This CDR3 is CASSRKGDRAGEQYF. CDR3 coding DNA: TGTGCCAGTAGTCGCAAGGGGGACAGGGCGGGCGAGCAGTACTTC.

The gene calls are TRBV9 and TRBJ2-5, with a weak D call TRBD2 (5 bases). Germline assignment: CDR1 SGDLS and CDR2 YYNGEE. With 3 bases removed from V and 5 bases from J, the gap between germline ends came to 8 bases. This CDR3 has 12 amino acids. The CDR3 nucleotides read TGTGCCAGCAGCGGGCTAGCTGAGACCCAGTACTTC. Translating it yields CASSGLAETQYF.

This chain joins TRBV18 and TRBJ2-7; 7 nucleotides align to TRBD1. V lost 5 bases and J lost 3; bases outside the gene matches: 13. This CDR3 has 16 residues. The germline CDR1 and CDR2 sequences are KGHSH and LQKENI. The CDR3 here is CASSVEGGYRGYEQYF. DNA of the CDR3: TGTGCCAGCTCAGTTGAAGGCGGGTACAGGGGCTACGAGCAGTACTTC.

J is TRBJ2-7 and V is TRBV6-6, with TRBD2 matching 12 bases. CDR1 MNHNY and CDR2 SVGAGI come from the germline V gene (reference sequence). Trimming at V came to 9 bases and at J to 9 bases, leaving 3 bases not matched to a gene. This CDR3 contains 11 residues. CDR3 sequence reads: CARGLAGLQYF. The CDR3 DNA reads TGTGCCAGAGGACTAGCGGGACTGCAGTACTTC.

The chain combines TRBV18 with TRBJ2-7, with 7 bases fitting TRBD1. The V segment lost 3 bases and the J segment 9 bases; nucleotides outside the gene matches: 11. The CDR3 has 14 residues. The germline CDR1 and CDR2 sequences are KGHSH and LQKENI. The CDR3 spells CASSPTVTGIWQYF. The CDR3 nucleotides are TGTGCCAGCTCACCGACCGTGACAGGGATCTGGCAGTACTTC. Full variable domain (missing parts from reference TRBV18 and TRBJ2-7): NAGVMQNPRHLVRRRGQEARLRCSPMKGHSHVYWYRQLPEEGLKFMVYLQKENIIDESGMPKERFSAEFPKEGPSILRIQQVVRGDSAAYFCASSPTVTGIWQYFGPGTRLTVT.

This chain links TRBV10-3 with TRBJ1-2, with 9 positions matching TRBD1. CDR1 and CDR2 from the germline V gene are ENHRY and SYGVKD. V was pared by 5 bases and J by 3 bases, with 1 base of the junction left unmatched. This CDR3 has 13 residues. The CDR3 region is CAISRTGDYGYTF. As DNA, the CDR3 is TGTGCCATCAGTCGGACAGGGGACTATGGCTACACCTTC.

J is TRBJ2-1 and V is TRBV25-1; the D gene is possibly TRBD1 (6 bases). The CDR3 is made up of 12 amino acids. V lost 2 bases to trimming and J lost 9 bases, with 8 bases between them. Looked up from germline, CDR1 is MGHDK and CDR2 is SYGVNS. The DNA of the CDR3 is TGTGCCAGCAGTGAAGGCAGGGGTGAGCAGTTCTTC. Protein product: CASSEGRGEQFF.

The chain uses TRBV27 and TRBJ2-3, with 14 bases fitting TRBD2. CDR1 and CDR2 (germline): MNHEY, SMNVEV (reference sequence). With V trimmed by 7 bases and J by 0 bases, 9 bases remained unmatched. The CDR3 sequence is 18 residues long. The CDR3 protein is CASTFRGTSGGSTDTQYF. The CDR3, as DNA: TGTGCCAGCACTTTCCGAGGGACTAGCGGGGGCAGCACAGATACGCAGTATTTT.

The chain couples TRBV15 to TRBJ2-7, with 8 bases matching TRBD1. CDR1 LNHNV and CDR2 YYDKDF come from the germline V gene (reference sequence). Unmatched junction bases numbered 5, after V lost 3 bases and J lost 1 base. The CDR3 contains 15 residues. The CDR3 nucleotides read TGTGCCACCAGCAGGGGGGACAGGTCTTCCTACGAGCAGTACTTC. It codes for CATSRGDRSSYEQYF.

The rearrangement links TRBV5-4 to TRBJ2-5; TRBD2 agrees at 8 bases. Per germline, CDR1 SGHNT and CDR2 YYREEE (reference sequence). With 6 bases clipped from V and 9 bases from J, the junction kept 10 bases outside the gene matches. The CDR3 runs to 13 residues. CDR3 nucleotide sequence: TGTGCCAGCACCCCGACTAGCGTGGGGCCCCAGTACTTC. This sequence encodes CASTPTSVGPQYF.

The rearrangement links TRBV10-1 to TRBJ1-5; D unclear. The CDR3 runs to 18 residues. The germline CDR1 and CDR2 sequences are WNHNN and SYGVQD (reference sequence). V was cut by 1 base and J by 5 bases, with 21 bases left in between. CDR3 nucleotide sequence: TGCGCCAGCAGTGAGTTCCAATTCCGGGGAGGCCGGGATCAGCCCCAGCATTTT. Encoded protein: CASSEFQFRGGRDQPQHF.

This chain uses TRBV11-2 with TRBJ2-1; perhaps TRBD2 as D (6 bases). The CDR3 sequence is 14 residues long. CDR1 SGHAT and CDR2 FQNNGV come from the germline V gene. V gave up 5 bases and J gave up 9 bases, with 17 bases separating them. The CDR3 sequence: CASSLRLVGGEQFF. The CDR3 DNA sequence: TGTGCCAGCAGCCTCCGACTAGTCGGGGGTGAGCAGTTCTTC.

This rearrangement joins TRBV7-2 to TRBJ2-3; no clear D gene. The V gene's germline CDR1 is SGHTA and CDR2 FQGNSA. The CDR3 consists of 14 residues. With 3 bases removed from V and 4 bases from J, the gap between germline ends came to 11 bases. CDR3 DNA sequence: TGTGCCAGCAGCTTTGCGGCTATTGCAGATACGCAGTATTTT. Protein: CASSFAAIADTQYF.

V and J are TRBV23-1 and TRBJ2-7; possibly TRBD2 for D (7 bases). TRBV23-1 is treated as an ORF (open reading frame) with a function not yet certain. Trimming removed 4 bases from V and 3 bases from J, with 16 bases in between. This CDR3 is 15 amino acids long. DNA for the CDR3: TGCGCCAGCAGTCTAAGGGGGGGGGTCGGCTACGAGCAGTACTTC. Its protein is CASSLRGGVGYEQYF.

This chain connects TRBV23-1 to TRBJ1-1; the match to TRBD1 covers 7 bases. TRBV23-1 is classed as an ORF, of uncertain function. The CDR3 totals 13 residues. The V segment lost 7 bases and the J segment 6 bases; nucleotides outside the gene matches: 8. The CDR3 nucleotides are TGCGCCAGCATCAACACAGGGGCCCCTGAAGCTTTCTTT. Translating it yields CASINTGAPEAFF.